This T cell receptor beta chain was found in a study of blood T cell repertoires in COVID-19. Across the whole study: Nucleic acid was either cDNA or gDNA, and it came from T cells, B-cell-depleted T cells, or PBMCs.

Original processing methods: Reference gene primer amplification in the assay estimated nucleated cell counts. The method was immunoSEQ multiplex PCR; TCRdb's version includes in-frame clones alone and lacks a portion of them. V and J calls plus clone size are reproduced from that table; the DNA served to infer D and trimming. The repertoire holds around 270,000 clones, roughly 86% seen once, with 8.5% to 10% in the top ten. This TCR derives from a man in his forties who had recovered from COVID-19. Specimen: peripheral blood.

This chain's CDR3 is CASSQGTGGPRDEQFF. DNA for the CDR3: TGTGCCAGCAGCCAAGGTACAGGGGGGCCTAGGGATGAGCAGTTCTTC. The chain carries TRBV3-1 (or the pseudogene TRBV3-2) and TRBJ2-1; 8 nucleotides align to TRBD1. J was trimmed by 8 bases and V by 1 base; bases with no gene match: 10. The CDR3 runs 16 residues. Germline CDR1 LGHDT, CDR2 YNNKEL (reference sequence).